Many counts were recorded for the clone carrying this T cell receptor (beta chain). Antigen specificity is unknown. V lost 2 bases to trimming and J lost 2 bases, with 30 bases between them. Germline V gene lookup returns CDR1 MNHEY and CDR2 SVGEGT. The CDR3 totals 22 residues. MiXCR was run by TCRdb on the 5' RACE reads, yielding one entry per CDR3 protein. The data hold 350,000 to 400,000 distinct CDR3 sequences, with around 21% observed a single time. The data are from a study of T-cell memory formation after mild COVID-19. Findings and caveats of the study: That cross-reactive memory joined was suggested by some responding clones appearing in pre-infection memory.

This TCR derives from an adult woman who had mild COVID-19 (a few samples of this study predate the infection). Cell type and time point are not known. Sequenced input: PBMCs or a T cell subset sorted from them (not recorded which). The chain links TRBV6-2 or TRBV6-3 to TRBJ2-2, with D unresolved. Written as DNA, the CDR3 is TGTGCCAGCAGTTACCTGCTGGAATTTTGGGTTGCAGTTCCCACAAACACCGGGGAGCTGTTTTTT. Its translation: CASSYLLEFWVAVPTNTGELFF.